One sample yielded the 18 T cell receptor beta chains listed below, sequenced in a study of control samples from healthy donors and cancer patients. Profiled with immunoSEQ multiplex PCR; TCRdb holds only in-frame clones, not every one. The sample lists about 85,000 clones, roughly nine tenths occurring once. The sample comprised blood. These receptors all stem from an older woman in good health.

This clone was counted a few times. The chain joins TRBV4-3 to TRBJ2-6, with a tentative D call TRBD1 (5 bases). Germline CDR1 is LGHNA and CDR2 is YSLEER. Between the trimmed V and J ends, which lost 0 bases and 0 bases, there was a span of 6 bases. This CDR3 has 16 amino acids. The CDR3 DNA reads TGCGCCAGCAGCCAAGATCAGGGCTCTGGGGCCAACGTCCTGACTTTC. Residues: CASSQDQGSGANVLTF.

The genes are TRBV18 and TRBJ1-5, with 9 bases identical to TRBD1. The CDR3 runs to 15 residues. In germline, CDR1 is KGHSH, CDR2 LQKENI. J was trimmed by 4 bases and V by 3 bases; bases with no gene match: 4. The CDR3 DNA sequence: TGTGCCAGCTCACCGACAGGGGGGAATAATCAGCCCCAGCATTTT. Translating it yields CASSPTGGNNQPQHF.

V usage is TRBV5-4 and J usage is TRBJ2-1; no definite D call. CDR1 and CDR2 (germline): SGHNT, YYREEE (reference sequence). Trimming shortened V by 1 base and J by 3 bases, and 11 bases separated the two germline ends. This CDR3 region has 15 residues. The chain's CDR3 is CASSLRQRNYNEQFF. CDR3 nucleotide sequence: TGTGCCAGCAGCTTGCGGCAGAGGAACTACAATGAGCAGTTCTTC.

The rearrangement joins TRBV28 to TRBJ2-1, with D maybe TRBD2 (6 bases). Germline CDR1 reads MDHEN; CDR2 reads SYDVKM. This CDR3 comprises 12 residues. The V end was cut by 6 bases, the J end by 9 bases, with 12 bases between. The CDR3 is CASRLLSGEQFF. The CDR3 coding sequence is TGTGCCAGCAGGCTCCTTAGCGGTGAGCAGTTCTTC.

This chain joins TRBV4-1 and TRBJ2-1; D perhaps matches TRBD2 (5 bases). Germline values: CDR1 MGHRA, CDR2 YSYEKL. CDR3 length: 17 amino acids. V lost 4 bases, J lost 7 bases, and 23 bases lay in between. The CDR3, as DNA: TGCGCCAGCAGCCCCGGACTGTTCGGGAAATCGGTAAATGAGCAGTTCTTC. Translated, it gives CASSPGLFGKSVNEQFF.

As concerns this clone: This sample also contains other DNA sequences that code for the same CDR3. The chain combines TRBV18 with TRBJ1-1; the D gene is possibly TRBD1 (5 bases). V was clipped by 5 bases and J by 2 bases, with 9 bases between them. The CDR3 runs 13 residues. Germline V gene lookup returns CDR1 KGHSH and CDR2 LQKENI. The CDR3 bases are TGTGCCAGCTCATCTGACAGAAACACTGAAGCTTTCTTT. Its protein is CASSSDRNTEAFF.

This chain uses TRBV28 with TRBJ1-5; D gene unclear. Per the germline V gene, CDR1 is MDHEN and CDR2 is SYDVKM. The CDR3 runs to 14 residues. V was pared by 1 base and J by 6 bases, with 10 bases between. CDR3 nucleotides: TGTGCCAGCAGTTTATCCGGGTATGGTCAGCCCCAGCATTTT. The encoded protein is CASSLSGYGQPQHF.

The DNA for the CDR3 is TGTGCCAGCAGCCCCCAGCTGACAGCCACCTTTCCTGGCTACACCTTC. As protein: CASSPQLTATFPGYTF. This chain joins TRBV5-8 and TRBJ1-2; the D gene is possibly TRBD1 (5 bases). Between the trimmed V and J ends, which lost 4 bases and 7 bases, there was a span of 23 bases. The CDR3 sequence is 16 residues long. Germline values: CDR1 SGHTS, CDR2 YDEGEE.

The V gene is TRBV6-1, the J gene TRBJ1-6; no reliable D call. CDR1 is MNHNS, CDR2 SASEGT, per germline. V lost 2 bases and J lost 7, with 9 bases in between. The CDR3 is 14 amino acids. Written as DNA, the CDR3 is TGTGCCAGCAGTGAATTAGCCCGAAATTCACCCCTCCACTTT. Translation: CASSELARNSPLHF.

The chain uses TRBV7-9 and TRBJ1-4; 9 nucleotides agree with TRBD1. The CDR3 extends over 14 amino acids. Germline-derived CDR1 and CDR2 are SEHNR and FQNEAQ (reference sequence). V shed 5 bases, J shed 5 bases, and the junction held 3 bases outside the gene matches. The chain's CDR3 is CASSPGTGNEKLFF. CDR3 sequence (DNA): TGTGCCAGCAGCCCCGGGACAGGGAATGAAAAACTGTTTTTT.

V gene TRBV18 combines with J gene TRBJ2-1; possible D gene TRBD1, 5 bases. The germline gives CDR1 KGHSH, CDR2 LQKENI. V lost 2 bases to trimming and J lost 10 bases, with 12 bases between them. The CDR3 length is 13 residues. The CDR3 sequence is CASSPRQLNEQFF. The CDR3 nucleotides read TGTGCCAGCTCACCAAGACAGTTAAACGAGCAGTTCTTC.

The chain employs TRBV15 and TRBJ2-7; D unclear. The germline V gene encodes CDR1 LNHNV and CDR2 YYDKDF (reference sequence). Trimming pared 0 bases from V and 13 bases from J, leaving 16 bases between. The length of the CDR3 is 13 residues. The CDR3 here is CATSRDRTSSGYF. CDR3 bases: TGTGCCACCAGCAGAGATAGGACCTCCTCCGGATACTTC. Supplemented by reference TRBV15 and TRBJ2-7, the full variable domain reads DAMVIQNPRYQVTQFGKPVTLSCSQTLNHNVMYWYQQKSSQAPKLLFHYYDKDFNNEADTPDNFQSRRPNTSFCFLDIRSPGLGDTAMYLCATSRDRTSSGYFGPGTRLTVT.

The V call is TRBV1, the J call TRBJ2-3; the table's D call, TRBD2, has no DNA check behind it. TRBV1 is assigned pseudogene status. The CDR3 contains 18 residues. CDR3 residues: CTSSQDLGGRAGTDTQYF. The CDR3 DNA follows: TGCACCAGCAGCCAAGATCTCGGCGGGAGGGCCGGGACAGATACGCAGTATTTT.

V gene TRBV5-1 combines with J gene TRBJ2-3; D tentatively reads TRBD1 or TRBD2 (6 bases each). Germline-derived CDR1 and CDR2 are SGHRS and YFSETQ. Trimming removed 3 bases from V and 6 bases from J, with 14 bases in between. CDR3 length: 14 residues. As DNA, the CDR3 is TGCGCCAGCAGCTCCTTCGGGGGCCTGGATACGCAGTATTTT. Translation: CASSSFGGLDTQYF.

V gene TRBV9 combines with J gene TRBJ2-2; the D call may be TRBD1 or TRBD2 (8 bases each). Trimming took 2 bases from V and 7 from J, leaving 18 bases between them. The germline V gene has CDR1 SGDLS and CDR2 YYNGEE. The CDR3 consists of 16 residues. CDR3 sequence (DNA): TGTGCCAGCAGCGTCAGGGGGCGGGAGGTCGGCGGGGAGCTGTTTTTT. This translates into CASSVRGREVGGELFF.

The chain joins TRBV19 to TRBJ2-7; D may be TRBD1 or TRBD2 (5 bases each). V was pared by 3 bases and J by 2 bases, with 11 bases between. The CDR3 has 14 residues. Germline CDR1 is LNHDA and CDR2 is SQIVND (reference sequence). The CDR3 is CASSIRDGAYEQYF. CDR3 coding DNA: TGTGCCAGTAGTATTAGGGACGGCGCCTACGAGCAGTACTTC.

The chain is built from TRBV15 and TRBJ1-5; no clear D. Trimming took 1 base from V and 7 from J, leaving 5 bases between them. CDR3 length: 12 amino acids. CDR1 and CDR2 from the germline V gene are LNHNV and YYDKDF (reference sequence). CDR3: CATSRAGQPQHF. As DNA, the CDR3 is TGTGCCACCAGCAGAGCGGGACAGCCCCAGCATTTT.

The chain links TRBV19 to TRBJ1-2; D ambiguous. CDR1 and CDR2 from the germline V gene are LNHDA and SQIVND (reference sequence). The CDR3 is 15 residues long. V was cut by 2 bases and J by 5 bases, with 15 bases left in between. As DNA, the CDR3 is TGTGCCAGTAGTATAAGAGAAGGACCGCAGTATGGCTACACCTTC. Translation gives CASSIREGPQYGYTF.